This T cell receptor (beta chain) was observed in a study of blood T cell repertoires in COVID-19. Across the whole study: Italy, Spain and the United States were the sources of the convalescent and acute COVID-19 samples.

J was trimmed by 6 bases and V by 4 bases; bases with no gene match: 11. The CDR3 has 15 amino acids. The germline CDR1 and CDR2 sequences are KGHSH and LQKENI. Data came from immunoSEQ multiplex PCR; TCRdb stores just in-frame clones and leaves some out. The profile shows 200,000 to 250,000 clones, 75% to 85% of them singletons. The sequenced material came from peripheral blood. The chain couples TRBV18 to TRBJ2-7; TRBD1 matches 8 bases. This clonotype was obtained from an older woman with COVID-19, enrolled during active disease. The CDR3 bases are TGTGCCAGCTCACTAGGACAGGGAGTTCTCGGCGAGCAGTACTTC. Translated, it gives CASSLGQGVLGEQYF.